This entry lists 23 T cell receptor beta chains sequenced from one sample in a study of PD-L1 blockade in urothelial cancer. Clones were sequenced by immunoSEQ multiplex PCR, and TCRdb holds only the in-frame ones, with some missing. Among about 45,000 clones, approximately 88% were seen once, and the ten largest hold about 4%. Here the sequenced sample was PBMCs, taken around atezolizumab (anti-PD-L1) treatment. The origin of the receptors is a man at least 80 years old with urothelial cancer.

This chain uses TRBV2 with TRBJ1-3; D call uncertain. Germline CDR1 and CDR2: SNHLY and FYNNEI. The V gene lost 4 bases and the J gene lost 0 bases, with 13 bases spanning the gap. There are 16 residues in the CDR3. CDR3: CASSVGRPHSGNTIYF. The CDR3 DNA is TGTGCCAGCAGTGTGGGCAGGCCTCACTCTGGAAACACCATATATTTT.

This chain joins TRBV19 and TRBJ1-1, with TRBD1 identical over 8 bases. The CDR3 consists of 15 residues. Trimming at V came to 1 base and at J to 6 bases, leaving 7 bases not matched to a gene. Germline V gene data show CDR1 as LNHDA and CDR2 as SQIVND (reference sequence). CDR3 residues: CASSIARTGRAEAFF. Written as DNA, the CDR3 is TGTGCCAGTAGTATAGCCCGGACAGGGAGGGCTGAAGCTTTCTTT. The complete variable domain, with remaining parts taken from reference TRBV19 and TRBJ1-1, reads DGGITQSPKYLFRKEGQNVTLSCEQNLNHDAMYWYRQDPGQGLRLIYYSQIVNDFQKGDIAEGYSVSREKKESFPLTVTSAQKNPTAFYLCASSIARTGRAEAFFGQGTRLTVV.

The chain employs TRBV5-6 and TRBJ1-5; D gene ambiguous. The CDR3 extends over 14 amino acids. Germline V gene data show CDR1 as SGHDT and CDR2 as YYEEEE. Trimming pared 1 base from V and 5 bases from J, leaving 10 bases between. The CDR3 DNA reads as TGTGCCAGCAGCTTGTGGCAGGTCGATCAGCCCCAGCATTTT. Translated, it gives CASSLWQVDQPQHF.

The chain has TRBV7-2 and TRBJ2-7, with TRBD2 matching over 13 bases. Unmatched junction bases numbered 5, after V lost 3 bases and J lost 0 bases. This CDR3 has 17 amino acids. In germline, CDR1 is SGHTA, CDR2 FQGNSA. CDR3 nucleotides: TGTGCCAGCAGCTTTCGGACTAGCGGGGGCTTCTCCTACGAGCAGTACTTC. Residues: CASSFRTSGGFSYEQYF.

The chain recombines TRBV2 with TRBJ2-7; 12 bases align to TRBD2. The V and J ends lost 5 bases and 4 bases, in that order; junction bases with no gene match: 3. The CDR3 totals 14 residues. Germline assignment: CDR1 SNHLY and CDR2 FYNNEI. The CDR3 region is CASSSLAGGYEQYF. The DNA of the CDR3 is TGTGCCAGCAGTTCACTAGCGGGAGGTTACGAGCAGTACTTC.

The chain recombines TRBV5-6 with TRBJ2-5; TRBD2 agrees at 7 bases. With 3 bases clipped from V and 5 bases from J, the junction kept 19 bases outside the gene matches. CDR3 size: 18 residues. Germline V gives CDR1 SGHDT, CDR2 YYEEEE. Written as DNA, the CDR3 is TGTGCCAGCAGCTCCTTGAGACTAGCAAGCCTAAGTGGGGAGACCCAGTACTTC. As protein: CASSSLRLASLSGETQYF.

In its sample, this clone is medium-sized. The V call is TRBV15, the J call TRBJ2-2; possibly TRBD1 for D (5 bases). This CDR3 is 15 amino acids long. Between the trimmed V and J ends, which lost 1 base and 4 bases, there was a span of 10 bases. The V gene's germline CDR1 is LNHNV and CDR2 YYDKDF (reference sequence). This chain's CDR3 is CATSRVPTGTGELFF. The CDR3 region has the DNA TGTGCCACCAGCAGAGTCCCTACAGGCACCGGGGAGCTGTTTTTT.

The table lists this clone with a few counts. The chain couples TRBV2 to TRBJ2-7; TRBD1 is a possible D gene (5 bases). Trimming stripped 7 bases from V and 2 bases from J, with 9 bases between. The germline V gene encodes CDR1 SNHLY and CDR2 FYNNEI. This CDR3 contains 12 residues. The CDR3 sequence: CASTRATYEQYF. The CDR3 coding sequence is TGTGCCAGCACCAGGGCGACCTACGAGCAGTACTTC.

The chain couples TRBV5-8 to TRBJ1-4; D unclear. From germline, CDR1 is SGHTS and CDR2 YDEGEE. This CDR3 has 14 residues. Trimming took 2 bases from V and 13 from J, leaving 18 bases between them. CDR3 sequence reads: CASSFGGVMKRLFF. The CDR3 DNA reads as TGTGCCAGCAGCTTTGGCGGAGTAATGAAAAGACTGTTTTTT.

The rearrangement links TRBV18 to TRBJ2-5, with 10 bases fitting TRBD1. This CDR3 is 15 amino acids long. Germline V gene data show CDR1 as KGHSH and CDR2 as LQKENI. Trimming cost V 3 bases and J 5 bases; bases outside gene matches: 6. CDR3 nucleotide sequence: TGTGCCAGCTCACCTCGACAGGGGGCTGCGGAGACCCAGTACTTC. Protein sequence: CASSPRQGAAETQYF.

This chain connects TRBV19 to TRBJ1-2; 7 nucleotides match TRBD1. From germline, CDR1 is LNHDA and CDR2 SQIVND (reference sequence). The length of the CDR3 is 13 residues. V trimming: 8 bases; J trimming: 6 bases; junction bases outside the gene matches: 9. CDR3 sequence reads: CASERTGVNGYTF. CDR3 bases: TGTGCCAGTGAGCGGACAGGCGTGAATGGCTACACCTTC. The variable domain in full, completed from reference TRBV19 and TRBJ1-2, reads DGGITQSPKYLFRKEGQNVTLSCEQNLNHDAMYWYRQDPGQGLRLIYYSQIVNDFQKGDIAEGYSVSREKKESFPLTVTSAQKNPTAFYLCASERTGVNGYTFGSGTRLTVV.

The V call is TRBV6-5, the J call TRBJ1-5; the match to TRBD1 covers 7 bases. The CDR3 extends over 15 amino acids. The germline CDR1 and CDR2 sequences are MNHEY and SVGAGI. Trimming took 10 bases from V and 0 from J; bases not matched to a gene: 9. CDR3 sequence: CATSRTGHSNQPQHF. The CDR3 DNA reads as TGTGCCACCTCCCGGACAGGACATAGCAATCAGCCCCAGCATTTT.

The rearrangement links TRBV6-6 to TRBJ2-7, with 7 bases matching TRBD2. After removal of 5 bases from V and 6 bases from J, the junction contained 16 bases not matched to a gene. This CDR3 spans 16 amino acids. Germline loops: CDR1 MNHNY, CDR2 SVGAGI (reference sequence). The CDR3 region is CASSPGAGGYRREQYF. The DNA for the CDR3 is TGTGCCAGCAGTCCGGGTGCCGGGGGGTATCGGCGCGAGCAGTACTTC.

The V gene is TRBV7-8, the J gene TRBJ2-6, with 7 bases aligning to TRBD1. The ends lost 4 bases at V and 0 bases at J; junction bases unmatched: 15. CDR1 SGHVS and CDR2 FQNEAQ come from the germline V gene. This CDR3 is built from 20 residues. The CDR3 bases are TGTGCCAGCAGCTCGAAGCAAGGGACAGCCTTCATCTCTGGGGCCAACGTCCTGACTTTC. Amino acids: CASSSKQGTAFISGANVLTF.

The V and J genes are TRBV25-1 and TRBJ2-7, with 7 bases lining up with TRBD2. This CDR3 region has 14 residues. Germline loops: CDR1 MGHDK, CDR2 SYGVNS. Trimming removed 8 bases from V and 4 bases from J; junction bases left unmatched: 11. CDR3 coding DNA: TGTGCCAGCCCGGGCCCCCGGGGGGTATACGAGCAGTACTTC. It translates to CASPGPRGVYEQYF.

This chain joins TRBV30 and TRBJ2-6; weak D call: TRBD1 (5 bases). This CDR3 has 17 amino acids. In germline, CDR1 is GTSNPN, CDR2 SVGIG (reference sequence). V was trimmed by 0 bases and J by 0 bases, leaving 12 bases between them. CDR3 sequence reads: CAWSVDQGYSGANVLTF. CDR3 sequence (DNA): TGTGCCTGGAGTGTAGATCAGGGTTACTCTGGGGCCAACGTCCTGACTTTC.

V usage is TRBV11-2 and J usage is TRBJ2-7; 8 bases fit TRBD1. Unmatched junction bases numbered 8, after V lost 1 base and J lost 0 bases. This CDR3 region has 17 residues. CDR1 and CDR2 (germline): SGHAT, FQNNGV. DNA of the CDR3: TGTGCCAGCAGCTTAGTGGTTCGACAGGGGCGCTCCTACGAGCAGTACTTC. Its translation is CASSLVVRQGRSYEQYF.

The count of this clone is one. The chain employs TRBV19 and TRBJ1-5, with 9 bases that match TRBD1. The CDR3 extends over 14 amino acids. Trimming took 6 bases from V and 6 from J; bases not matched to a gene: 6. In germline, CDR1 is LNHDA, CDR2 SQIVND (reference sequence). The CDR3 DNA follows: TGTGCCAGTAGCCCTACAGGGGGCCGTCAGCCCCAGCATTTT. It is translated as CASSPTGGRQPQHF.

V gene TRBV11-2 combines with J gene TRBJ2-2, with 8 bases that match TRBD2. Germline V gene data show CDR1 as SGHAT and CDR2 as FQNNGV. The CDR3 loop spans 15 amino acids. The V gene end was trimmed by 0 bases and the J gene end by 5 bases; junction bases not matched to a gene: 2. DNA for the CDR3: TGTGCCAGCAGCTTAGAGCCTAGCGGGACCGGGGAGCTGTTTTTT. Residues: CASSLEPSGTGELFF.

The genes are TRBV25-1 and TRBJ2-3, with TRBD2 as a possible D gene (6 bases). V lost 6 bases and J lost 3, with 13 bases in between. In germline, CDR1 is MGHDK, CDR2 SYGVNS. The CDR3 contains 14 residues. In DNA form, the CDR3 reads TGTGCCAGCAGGGGGGACTCGCTTACAGATACGCAGTATTTT. Encoded protein: CASRGDSLTDTQYF. The full variable domain, in which reference TRBV25-1 and TRBJ2-3 provide the parts outside the CDR3, is EADIYQTPRYLVIGTGKKITLECSQTMGHDKMYWYQQDPGMELHLIHYSYGVNSTEKGDLSSESTVSRIRTEHFPLTLESARPSHTSQYLCASRGDSLTDTQYFGPGTRLTVL.

This chain joins TRBV28 and TRBJ2-1; 13 bases line up with TRBD2. Germline CDR1 and CDR2: MDHEN and SYDVKM. Trimming at V came to 10 bases and at J to 7 bases, leaving 10 bases not matched to a gene. The CDR3 has 15 amino acids. Here the CDR3 DNA reads TGTGCCACATTTCGGACTAGCGGGAGTGTAAATGAGCAGTTCTTC. Protein product: CATFRTSGSVNEQFF.

This clone was counted a few times. The chain uses TRBV10-2 and TRBJ2-7; 10 nucleotides agree with TRBD2. Per germline, CDR1 WSHSY and CDR2 SAAADI. The CDR3 length is 13 residues. V shed 7 bases and J 7 bases; nucleotides not matched to a gene: 7. The CDR3 loop reads CASTPKTSGEQYF. CDR3 DNA sequence: TGCGCCAGCACTCCCAAGACTAGCGGGGAGCAGTACTTC.

CDR3 nucleotide sequence: TGTGCCAGCAGCTTGGGGGCTAGGGGGACCTTCTATGGCTACACCTTC. Its protein product is CASSLGARGTFYGYTF. V usage is TRBV5-6 and J usage is TRBJ1-2, with D possibly matching TRBD1 (6 bases). CDR3 size: 16 residues. CDR1 is SGHDT and CDR2 is YYEEEE in the germline V gene. V was cut by 0 bases and J by 4 bases, with 16 bases left in between.